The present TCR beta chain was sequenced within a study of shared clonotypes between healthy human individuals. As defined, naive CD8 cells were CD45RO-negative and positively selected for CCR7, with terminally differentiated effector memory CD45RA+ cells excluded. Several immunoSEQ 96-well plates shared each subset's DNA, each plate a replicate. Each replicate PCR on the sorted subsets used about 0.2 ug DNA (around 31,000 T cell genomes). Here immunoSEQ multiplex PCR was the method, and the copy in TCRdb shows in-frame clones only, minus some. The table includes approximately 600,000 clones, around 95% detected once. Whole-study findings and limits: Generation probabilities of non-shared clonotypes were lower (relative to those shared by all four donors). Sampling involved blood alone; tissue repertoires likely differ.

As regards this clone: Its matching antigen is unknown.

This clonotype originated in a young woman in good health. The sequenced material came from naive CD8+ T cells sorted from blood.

CDR3 sequence: CASSLFPTGELFF. The CDR3 bases are TGTGCCAGCAGTTTATTTCCGACCGGGGAGCTGTTTTTT. The rearrangement links TRBV28 to TRBJ2-2; D is unresolved. The CDR3 is 13 residues long. From germline, CDR1 is MDHEN and CDR2 SYDVKM. V lost 1 base and J 5 bases, leaving 5 bases between the germline ends.